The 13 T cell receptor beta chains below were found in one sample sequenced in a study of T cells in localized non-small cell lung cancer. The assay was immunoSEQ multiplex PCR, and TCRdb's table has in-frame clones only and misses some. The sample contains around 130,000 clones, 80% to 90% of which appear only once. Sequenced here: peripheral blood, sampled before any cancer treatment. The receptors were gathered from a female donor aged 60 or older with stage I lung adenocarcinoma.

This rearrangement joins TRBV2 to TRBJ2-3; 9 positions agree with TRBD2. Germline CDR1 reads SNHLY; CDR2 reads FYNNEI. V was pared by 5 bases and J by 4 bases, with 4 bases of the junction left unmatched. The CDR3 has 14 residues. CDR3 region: CASSTGLAADTQYF. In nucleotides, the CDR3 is TGTGCCAGCAGTACGGGACTAGCCGCAGATACGCAGTATTTT.

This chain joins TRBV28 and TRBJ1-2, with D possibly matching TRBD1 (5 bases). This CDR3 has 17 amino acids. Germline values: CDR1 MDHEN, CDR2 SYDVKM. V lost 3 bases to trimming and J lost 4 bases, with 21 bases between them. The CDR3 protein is CASSLDAGFSILYGYTF. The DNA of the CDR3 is TGTGCCAGCAGTTTGGATGCAGGGTTCAGTATCCTCTATGGCTACACCTTC.

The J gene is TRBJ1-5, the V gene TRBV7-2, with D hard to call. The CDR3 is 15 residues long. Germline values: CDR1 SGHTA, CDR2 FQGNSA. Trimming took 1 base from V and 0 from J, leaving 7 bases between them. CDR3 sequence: CASSLGPISNQPQHF. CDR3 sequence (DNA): TGTGCCAGCAGCTTAGGGCCTATTAGCAATCAGCCCCAGCATTTT.

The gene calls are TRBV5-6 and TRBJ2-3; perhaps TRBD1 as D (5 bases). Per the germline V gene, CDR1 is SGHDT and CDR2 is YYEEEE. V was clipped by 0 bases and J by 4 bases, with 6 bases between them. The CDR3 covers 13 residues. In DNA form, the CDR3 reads TGTGCCAGCAGCTTGGGCAGGGCAGATACGCAGTATTTT. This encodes CASSLGRADTQYF.

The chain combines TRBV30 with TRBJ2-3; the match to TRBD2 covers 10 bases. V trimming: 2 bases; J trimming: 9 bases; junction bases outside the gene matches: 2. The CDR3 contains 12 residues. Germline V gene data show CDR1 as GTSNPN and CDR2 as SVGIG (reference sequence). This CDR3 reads CAWSPLAGTQYF. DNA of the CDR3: TGTGCCTGGAGTCCACTAGCGGGGACGCAGTATTTT.

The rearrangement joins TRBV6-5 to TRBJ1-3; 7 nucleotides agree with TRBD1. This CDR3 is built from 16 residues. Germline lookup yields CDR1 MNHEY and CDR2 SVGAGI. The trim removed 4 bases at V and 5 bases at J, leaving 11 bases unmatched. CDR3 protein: CASSSSGRGGRNTIYF. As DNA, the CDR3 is TGTGCCAGCAGTTCCTCGGGCAGGGGGGGGAGAAACACCATATATTTT.

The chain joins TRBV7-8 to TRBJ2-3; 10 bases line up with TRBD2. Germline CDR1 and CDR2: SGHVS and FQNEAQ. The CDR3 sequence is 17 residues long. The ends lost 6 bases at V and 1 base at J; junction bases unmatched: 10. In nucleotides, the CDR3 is TGTGCCAGCAGAGCATCACTAGCGGGACGCCGCACAGATACGCAGTATTTT. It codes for CASRASLAGRRTDTQYF.

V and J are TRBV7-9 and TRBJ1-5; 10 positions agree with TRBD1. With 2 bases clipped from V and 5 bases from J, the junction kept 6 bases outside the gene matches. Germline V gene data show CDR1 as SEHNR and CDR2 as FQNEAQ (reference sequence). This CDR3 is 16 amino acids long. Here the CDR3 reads CASSLTGTGVDQPQHF. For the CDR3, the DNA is TGTGCCAGCAGCTTAACCGGGACAGGGGTGGATCAGCCCCAGCATTTT.

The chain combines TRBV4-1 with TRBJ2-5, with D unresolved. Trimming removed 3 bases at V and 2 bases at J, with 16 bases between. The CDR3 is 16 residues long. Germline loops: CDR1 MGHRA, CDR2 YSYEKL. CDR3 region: CASSHSTGLRQETQYF. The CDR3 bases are TGCGCCAGCAGCCATTCCACCGGGCTCCGTCAAGAGACCCAGTACTTC.

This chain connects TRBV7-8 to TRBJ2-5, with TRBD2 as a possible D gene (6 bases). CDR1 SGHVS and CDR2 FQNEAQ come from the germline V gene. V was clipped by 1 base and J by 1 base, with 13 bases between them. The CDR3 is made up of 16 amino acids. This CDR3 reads CASSLDSSASQETQYF. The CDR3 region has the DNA TGTGCCAGCAGCTTAGACTCTAGCGCCAGCCAAGAGACCCAGTACTTC.

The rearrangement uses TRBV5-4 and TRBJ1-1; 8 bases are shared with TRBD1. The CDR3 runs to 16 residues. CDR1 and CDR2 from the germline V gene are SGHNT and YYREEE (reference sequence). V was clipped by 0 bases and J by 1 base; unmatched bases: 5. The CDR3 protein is CASSLDPGGKNTEAFF. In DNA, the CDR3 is TGTGCCAGCAGCTTGGACCCAGGGGGCAAGAACACTGAAGCTTTCTTT.

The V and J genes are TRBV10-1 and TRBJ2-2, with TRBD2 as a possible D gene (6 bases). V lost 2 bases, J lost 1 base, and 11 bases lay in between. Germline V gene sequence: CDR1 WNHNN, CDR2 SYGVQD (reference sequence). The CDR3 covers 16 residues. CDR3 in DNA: TGCGCCAGCAGTGAGAATGGCGGGAAGAACACCGGGGAGCTGTTTTTT. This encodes CASSENGGKNTGELFF.

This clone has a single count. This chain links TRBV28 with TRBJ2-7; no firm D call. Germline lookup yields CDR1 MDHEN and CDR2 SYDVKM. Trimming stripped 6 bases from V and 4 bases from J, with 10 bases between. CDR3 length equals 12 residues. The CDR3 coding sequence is TGTGCCAGCAGCCTCCCCCCTTACGAGCAGTACTTC. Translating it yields CASSLPPYEQYF.